The source of this TCR beta chain is a study of blood T cells in healthy people across ages. Findings of the study overall: Age advanced and TCR beta diversity per million T cells fell, roughly linearly. Versus aged donors, long-lived donors had higher diversity and more naive CD4+ cells.

On this clonotype: Its antigen remains unidentified.

Donation came from healthy Caucasian individuals in Russia who were aged about 6 to 100. Trimming shortened V by 6 bases and J by 1 base, and 16 bases separated the two germline ends. Germline lookup yields CDR1 DFQATT and CDR2 SNEGSKA (reference sequence). The CDR3 spans 14 residues. Combining a sample-barcoded 5' primer with a J-beta primer mix, a second PCR ran for roughly 7 to 12 cycles. Unique molecular identifiers of 12 random nucleotides labeled each cDNA. TCRdb called the 5' RACE reads again in MiXCR, with one record for every CDR3 protein. The top ten clones hold 22% of a sample with 710,000 or so distinct CDR3 sequences, about 20% of them seen once.

This receptor was identified in a man between 65 and 79 years old in good health. The sequencing input was blood. V gene TRBV20-1 combines with J gene TRBJ2-7, with D perhaps matching TRBD1 (5 bases). CDR3 in amino acids: CSAPLGPWSYEQYF. The CDR3 DNA is TGCAGTGCCCCCCTGGGGCCTTGGTCCTACGAGCAGTACTTC.